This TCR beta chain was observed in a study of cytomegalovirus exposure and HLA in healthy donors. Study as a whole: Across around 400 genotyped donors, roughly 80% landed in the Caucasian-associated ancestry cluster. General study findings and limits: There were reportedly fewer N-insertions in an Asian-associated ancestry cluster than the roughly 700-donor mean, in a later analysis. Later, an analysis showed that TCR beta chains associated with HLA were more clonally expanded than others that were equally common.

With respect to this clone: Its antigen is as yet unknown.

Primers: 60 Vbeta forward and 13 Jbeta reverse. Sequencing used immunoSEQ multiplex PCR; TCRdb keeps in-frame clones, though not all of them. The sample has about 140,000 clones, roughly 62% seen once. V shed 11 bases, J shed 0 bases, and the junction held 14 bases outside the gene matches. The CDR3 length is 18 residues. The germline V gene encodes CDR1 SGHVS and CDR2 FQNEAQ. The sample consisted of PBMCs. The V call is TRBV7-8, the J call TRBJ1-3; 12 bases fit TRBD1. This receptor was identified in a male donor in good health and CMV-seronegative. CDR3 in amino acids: CASFPGQGAVSSGNTIYF. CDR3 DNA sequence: TGTGCCTCATTCCCGGGACAGGGGGCCGTTAGCTCTGGAAACACCATATATTTT.